Listed here are 4 T cell receptor beta chains from one sample, sequenced in a study of blood T cell repertoires in COVID-19. TCRdb's copy holds only in-frame clones and misses some; the assay was immunoSEQ multiplex PCR. The table records 450,000 to 500,000 clones, about nine tenths of them present only once. Sequenced: PBMCs or T cells enriched from blood (not recorded which). The receptors shown here come from a woman aged 55 to 70 who had recovered from COVID-19.

The rearrangement uses TRBV15 and TRBJ2-5; possible D gene TRBD1, 5 bases. The V gene's germline CDR1 is LNHNV and CDR2 YYDKDF (reference sequence). V dropped 4 bases and J dropped 0 bases, with 12 bases sitting between them. This CDR3 contains 15 residues. The CDR3 nucleotides are TGTGCCACCAGCATTGGCAGGGCAGACCAAGAGACCCAGTACTTC. This codes for CATSIGRADQETQYF.

This chain joins TRBV30 and TRBJ1-4; no clear D. In germline, CDR1 is GTSNPN, CDR2 SVGIG (reference sequence). V was pared by 4 bases and J by 3 bases, with 12 bases between. The CDR3 runs to 14 residues. CDR3 amino acids: CAWTNSQANEKLFF. CDR3 nucleotides: TGTGCCTGGACTAACAGTCAAGCTAATGAAAAACTGTTTTTT.

This chain joins TRBV5-1 and TRBJ2-5; 9 positions agree with TRBD2. Germline CDR1 reads SGHRS; CDR2 reads YFSETQ. The junction had 5 bases not matched to a gene; V was cut back by 0 bases and J by 5 bases. The CDR3 is made up of 15 amino acids. This CDR3 is CASSLAFAGGETQYF. The CDR3 DNA sequence: TGCGCCAGCAGCTTGGCCTTCGCGGGGGGGGAGACCCAGTACTTC.

J is TRBJ2-6 and V is TRBV28, with D perhaps TRBD1 (6 bases). CDR1 is MDHEN, CDR2 SYDVKM, per germline. Trimming took 10 bases from V and 6 from J, leaving 16 bases between them. CDR3 length: 14 amino acids. CDR3 amino acids: CATTGTLSANVLTF. CDR3 coding DNA: TGTGCCACCACAGGGACCCTCTCGGCCAACGTCCTGACTTTC.